This T cell receptor (beta chain) was sequenced for a study of CD8 T cells in Susac syndrome. A quantity of roughly 0.5 to 1 ug RNA underwent reverse transcription using random hexamers. The CDR3 of TCR beta was amplified by immunoSEQ multiplex PCR across 54 Vbeta and 13 Jbeta. TCRdb ran MiXCR on the immunoSEQ multiplex PCR reads and lists one entry per CDR3 protein. The sample has about 290,000 distinct CDR3 sequences, approximately 85% seen once; the top ten hold 0.21%. The multiple sclerosis controls were treatment-naive patients, and their relapsing-remitting disease was stable or active. Germline CDR1 is MNHEY and CDR2 is SMNVEV (reference sequence). V lost 1 base and J lost 1, with 10 bases in between. The CDR3 length is 15 residues.

The receptor comes from a human donor with multiple sclerosis. Input material: CD8+ T cells from PBMCs. The V call is TRBV27, the J call TRBJ2-5, with a possible D match to TRBD1 (6 bases). CDR3 in amino acids: CASSLLGQFQETQYF. The CDR3 region has the DNA TGTGCCAGCAGTTTATTAGGACAGTTCCAAGAGACCCAGTACTTC.